This T cell receptor beta chain originates from a study of blood T cells in healthy people across ages. The ends were cut back, 1 base at V and 2 bases at J, with 12 bases in the middle. The germline V gene encodes CDR1 SEHNR and CDR2 FQNEAQ (reference sequence). This CDR3 has 15 amino acids. A sample-barcoded 5' primer and a J-beta primer mix were used in a second PCR of about 7 to 12 cycles. A single record per CDR3 protein comes from TCRdb applying MiXCR to the 5' RACE reads. Of some 1,500,000 distinct CDR3 sequences listed, 42% are singletons. The source is a woman aged 18-29 years in good health. The chain carries TRBV7-9 and TRBJ2-7, with D hard to call. The specimen was blood. The CDR3 nucleotides are TGTGCCAGCAGCTTAGTTCGTCCAGGCACCTACGAGCAGTACTTC. This codes for CASSLVRPGTYEQYF.